The 6 T cell receptor beta chains reported below all come from one sample, sequenced in a study of T cell clonality in common variable immunodeficiency. Profiled with immunoSEQ multiplex PCR; TCRdb holds only in-frame clones, not every one. Recorded here are approximately 81,000 clones, none singletons. The sample consisted of peripheral blood mononuclear cells. All receptors come from a person between 18 and 69 years old in good health.

This clone was recorded many times. Read coverage stops 3 residues before the CDR3 terminus; the germline J gene supplies the remainder. J is TRBJ2-3 and V is TRBV7-3, with TRBD2 as a possible D gene (5 bases). This CDR3 comprises 15 residues. Germline V lookup: CDR1 SGHTA, CDR2 FQGTGA. The V and J ends lost 5 bases and 1 base respectively, with 13 bases between them. CDR3 bases read: TGTGCCAGCAGCCCGGACTTTTCGGGCACAGATACG. Residues: CASSPDFSGTDT. The CDR3 in full is CASSPDFSGTDTQYF.

This clone was recorded at least ten times. The read terminates 3 residues ahead of where the CDR3 ends, so the germline J gene completes it. The V call is TRBV20-1, the J call TRBJ2-2, with 7 bases matching TRBD1. The ends lost 2 bases at V and 7 bases at J; junction bases unmatched: 10. This CDR3 is built from 15 residues. Germline-derived CDR1 and CDR2 are DFQATT and SNEGSKA (reference sequence). CDR3 amino acids: CSARLLTGSYGELFF. Incomplete CDR3 DNA: TGCAGTGCTAGATTGTTGACAGGGTCATACGGGGAG.

This clone was observed many times. Read sequence stops 3 residues before the CDR3 end, and the germline J gene provides the missing end. This chain uses TRBV18 with TRBJ2-1; TRBD1 agrees at 9 bases. Trimming removed 5 bases from V and 5 bases from J; junction bases left unmatched: 7. CDR1 and CDR2 (germline): KGHSH, LQKENI. There are 15 residues in the CDR3. CDR3 DNA (partial): TGTGCCAGCTCATCGGACAGGGGACACAACAATGAG. Translated: CASSSDRGHNNE. In full, the CDR3 reads CASSSDRGHNNEQFF.

This clone was found many times. Read sequence stops 3 residues before the CDR3 end, and the germline J gene provides the missing end. The chain joins TRBV7-2 to TRBJ1-6; TRBD1 might be the D (6 bases). This CDR3 comprises 18 residues. V lost 0 bases and J lost 4, with 16 bases in between. CDR1 and CDR2 (germline): SGHTA, FQGNSA. The part of the CDR3 DNA that was read is TGTGCCAGCAGCTTAGCTGGGGCAGGGGCGAAATATAATTCACCC. This translates into CASSLAGAGAKYNSP. The whole CDR3 region reads CASSLAGAGAKYNSPLHF. The entire variable domain, with the rest obtained from reference TRBV7-2 and TRBJ1-6, is as follows: GAGVSQSPSNKVTEKGKDVELRCDPISGHTALYWYRQSLGQGLEFLIYFQGNSAPDKSGLPSDRFSAERTGGSVSTLTIQRTQQEDSAVYLCASSLAGAGAKYNSPLHFGNGTRLTVT.

There are many counts of this clone. The read comes to an end 3 residues before the CDR3 does, leaving the germline J gene to fill in the end. The chain couples TRBV30 to TRBJ1-1; D is unresolved. The V gene lost 1 base and the J gene lost 1 base, with 10 bases spanning the gap. Per germline, CDR1 GTSNPN and CDR2 SVGIG (reference sequence). The CDR3 covers 14 residues. The sequenced part of the CDR3 DNA is TGTGCCTGGAGTGACGGGTTGGAGAACACTGAA. As protein: CAWSDGLENTE. The complete CDR3 protein is CAWSDGLENTEAFF.

This clone was counted at least ten times. A read error may account for a junction end that differs from germline. The read terminates 3 residues ahead of where the CDR3 ends, so the germline J gene completes it. J is TRBJ2-4 and V is TRBV4-2; possible D gene TRBD2, 6 bases. CDR3 length equals 17 residues. Per germline, CDR1 LGHNA and CDR2 YNFKEQ. The covered CDR3 bases are TGCGCCAGCAGCCAAGTTCGGGGCGGGGAAGCCAAAAACATT. The encoded protein is CASSQVRGGEAKNI. The full CDR3 sequence reads CASSQVRGGEAKNIQYF.